Each of the 22 T cell receptor beta chains below was sequenced from the same sample in a study of blood T cell repertoires in COVID-19. The protocol was immunoSEQ multiplex PCR, while the TCRdb copy is restricted to in-frame clones and leaves out a portion. This sample has approximately 92,000 clones, with 70% to 85% found just once. The source material was peripheral blood. The receptor set was obtained from a woman aged 60-75 years in a cohort sampled during active or convalescent COVID-19.

The J gene is TRBJ2-2, the V gene TRBV28, with D maybe TRBD1 (7 bases). Germline-derived CDR1 and CDR2 are MDHEN and SYDVKM. The ends were cut back, 5 bases at V and 3 bases at J, with 13 bases in the middle. The CDR3 has 15 residues. The chain's CDR3 is CASSGGGADTGELFF. The CDR3 DNA reads TGTGCCAGCAGTGGAGGGGGCGCGGACACCGGGGAGCTGTTTTTT.

This clone was picked up one time. This sample also contains other DNA sequences that code for the same CDR3. The chain recombines TRBV15 with TRBJ2-5; D remains unclear. The germline V and J ends were trimmed by 1 base and 2 bases, with 5 bases remaining between them. Germline V CDR1 and CDR2: LNHNV, YYDKDF (reference sequence). This CDR3 spans 13 amino acids. The CDR3 DNA sequence: TGTGCCACCAGCAGAGCCAGGCAAGAGACCCAGTACTTC. Translated: CATSRARQETQYF.

The chain is built from TRBV21-1 and TRBJ1-1. TRBV21-1 is described as a pseudogene. The CDR3 spans 15 residues. CDR3 coding DNA: TGTGCCAGCAACACGGTCGGAGGGCGGGACACTGAAGCTTTCTTT. It codes for CASNTVGGRDTEAFF.

V and J are TRBV2 and TRBJ1-1; D call uncertain. Germline loops: CDR1 SNHLY, CDR2 FYNNEI. Trimming left V 3 bases short and J 1 base short, with 9 bases between. The CDR3 consists of 14 residues. In DNA form, the CDR3 reads TGTGCCAGCAGTGACCCCCTAAAGAACACTGAAGCTTTCTTT. It is translated as CASSDPLKNTEAFF.

CDR3 residues: CASSERQEGGYTF. The CDR3 region has the DNA TGCGCCAGCAGTGAGCGTCAGGAGGGGGGCTACACCTTC. The J gene is TRBJ1-2, the V gene TRBV10-2, with D possibly matching TRBD1 (5 bases). This CDR3 has 13 residues. Germline V gene data show CDR1 as WSHSY and CDR2 as SAAADI. V was cut by 2 bases and J by 8 bases, with 12 bases left in between.

The chain combines TRBV5-1 with TRBJ2-5; 7 bases are a match to TRBD1. Germline trimming cut 4 bases from V and 2 bases from J; bases unmatched to any gene: 2. The CDR3 extends over 13 amino acids. Germline V gives CDR1 SGHRS, CDR2 YFSETQ. The CDR3 region is CASSRTGQETQYF. CDR3 sequence (DNA): TGCGCCAGCAGCAGGACAGGACAAGAGACCCAGTACTTC.

The CDR3, as DNA: TGTGCCAGCAGCTTGCAGGGAAACACTGAAGCTTTCTTT. Amino acids: CASSLQGNTEAFF. This chain connects TRBV7-9 to TRBJ1-1, with a possible D match to TRBD1 (5 bases). This CDR3 is built from 13 residues. Trimming cost V 3 bases and J 2 bases, with 7 bases left between them. The germline V gene encodes CDR1 SEHNR and CDR2 FQNEAQ (reference sequence). The whole variable domain, remainder taken from reference TRBV7-9 and TRBJ1-1, is DTGVSQNPRHKITKRGQNVTFRCDPISEHNRLYWYRQTLGQGPEFLTYFQNEAQLEKSRLLSDRFSAERPKGSFSTLEIQRTEQGDSAMYLCASSLQGNTEAFFGQGTRLTVV.

V gene TRBV5-1 combines with J gene TRBJ2-3; D perhaps matches TRBD2 (5 bases). The CDR3 extends over 15 amino acids. V lost 2 bases and J 1 base, leaving 11 bases between the germline ends. In germline, CDR1 is SGHRS, CDR2 YFSETQ. For the CDR3, the DNA is TGCGCCAGCAGCTTTGGGGAGTGGGGCACAGATACGCAGTATTTT. Its protein product is CASSFGEWGTDTQYF.

This chain joins TRBV10-3 and TRBJ2-7; D perhaps matches TRBD2 (7 bases). Germline CDR1 reads ENHRY; CDR2 reads SYGVKD. V dropped 7 bases and J dropped 5 bases, with 18 bases sitting between them. This CDR3 is 14 amino acids long. The CDR3 protein is CAIMAHGGPHEQYF. DNA for the CDR3: TGTGCCATCATGGCCCACGGGGGGCCCCACGAGCAGTACTTC.

V and J are TRBV3-1 (or the pseudogene TRBV3-2) and TRBJ2-5; a weak D match, TRBD2 (6 bases). Deletions cut 4 bases from V and 2 bases from J, with 17 bases between. The length of the CDR3 is 16 residues. Germline lookup yields CDR1 LGHDT and CDR2 YNNKEL (reference sequence). CDR3 loop: CASSRGPGTAQETQYF. Here the CDR3 DNA reads TGTGCCAGCAGCCGAGGGCCCGGGACTGCACAAGAGACCCAGTACTTC.

The rearrangement joins TRBV29-1 to TRBJ1-5; 7 nucleotides align to TRBD1. Looked up from germline, CDR1 is SQVTM and CDR2 is ANQGSEA. CDR3 size: 12 residues. V shed 6 bases, J shed 5 bases, and the junction held 4 bases outside the gene matches. CDR3 in DNA: TGCAGCGTGGGTGGGACAGATCAGCCCCAGCATTTT. This codes for CSVGGTDQPQHF.

This chain joins TRBV15 and TRBJ1-2, with D uncertain. This CDR3 spans 15 amino acids. The germline CDR1 and CDR2 sequences are LNHNV and YYDKDF (reference sequence). V was clipped by 0 bases and J by 5 bases, with 13 bases between them. Here the CDR3 DNA reads TGTGCCACCAGCAGAGAAATCGGAGCCTTATATGGCTACACCTTC. Its protein is CATSREIGALYGYTF.

V gene TRBV19 combines with J gene TRBJ1-1, with TRBD1 as a possible D gene (6 bases). The germline V gene encodes CDR1 LNHDA and CDR2 SQIVND (reference sequence). V gave up 7 bases and J gave up 3 bases, with 12 bases separating them. The CDR3 spans 13 residues. CDR3 DNA sequence: TGTGCCAGTATTGGGGGGGGGCACACTGAAGCTTTCTTT. This codes for CASIGGGHTEAFF.

The gene calls are TRBV9 and TRBJ2-6; a possible D gene is TRBD1 (5 bases). This CDR3 region has 16 residues. Trimming took 0 bases from V and 2 from J, leaving 9 bases between them. Germline V CDR1 and CDR2: SGDLS, YYNGEE. CDR3 in amino acids: CASSVAQGAGANVLTF. Here the CDR3 DNA reads TGTGCCAGCAGCGTAGCTCAAGGGGCTGGGGCCAACGTCCTGACTTTC. Filled out from reference TRBV9 and TRBJ2-6, the complete variable domain reads DSGVTQTPKHLITATGQRVTLRCSPRSGDLSVYWYQQSLDQGLQFLIQYYNGEERAKGNILERFSAQQFPDLHSELNLSSLELGDSALYFCASSVAQGAGANVLTFGAGSRLTVL.

V usage is TRBV19 and J usage is TRBJ1-2, with a tentative D call TRBD1 (6 bases). The CDR3 loop spans 14 amino acids. Trimming left V 10 bases short and J 4 bases short, with 19 bases between. Germline V gene lookup returns CDR1 LNHDA and CDR2 SQIVND (reference sequence). In nucleotides, the CDR3 is TGTGCCACCGGCTTAACAGGGACCCCCTATGGCTACACCTTC. Residues: CATGLTGTPYGYTF. The full variable domain, its missing parts supplied by reference TRBV19 and TRBJ1-2, is DGGITQSPKYLFRKEGQNVTLSCEQNLNHDAMYWYRQDPGQGLRLIYYSQIVNDFQKGDIAEGYSVSREKKESFPLTVTSAQKNPTAFYLCATGLTGTPYGYTFGSGTRLTVV.

This clone was found a few times. The rearrangement uses TRBV7-2 and TRBJ1-2, with 11 bases matching TRBD1. The CDR3 covers 15 residues. V shed 3 bases and J 6 bases; nucleotides not matched to a gene: 6. The germline V gene encodes CDR1 SGHTA and CDR2 FQGNSA. The CDR3 sequence is CASSFKGQGANGYTF. CDR3 DNA: TGTGCCAGCAGCTTCAAAGGACAGGGGGCGAATGGCTACACCTTC.

This sequence joins TRBV19 and TRBJ2-7; 9 bases align to TRBD1. CDR1 is LNHDA, CDR2 SQIVND, per germline (reference sequence). The CDR3 has 14 residues. Losses at the gene ends were 5 bases for V and 4 bases for J; bases not matched to a gene: 6. The CDR3 here is CASSAGTGSYEQYF. In DNA form, the CDR3 reads TGTGCCAGTAGTGCAGGGACAGGGTCATACGAGCAGTACTTC.

This sequence joins TRBV11-1 and TRBJ2-7; 8 bases are shared with TRBD2. CDR3 length: 16 amino acids. Germline V gene lookup returns CDR1 SGHAT and CDR2 FQDESV (reference sequence). With 0 bases clipped from V and 3 bases from J, the junction kept 7 bases outside the gene matches. The CDR3 nucleotides read TGTGCCAGCAGCTTAGCCTATAGCGGGGTGGTCTACGAGCAGTACTTC. Encoded protein: CASSLAYSGVVYEQYF.

The V gene is TRBV18, the J gene TRBJ1-2, with D perhaps TRBD1 (6 bases). The CDR3 loop spans 12 amino acids. The germline V gene encodes CDR1 KGHSH and CDR2 LQKENI. Trimming pared 5 bases from V and 8 bases from J, leaving 12 bases between. CDR3 residues: CASSTRGTGYTF. CDR3 DNA sequence: TGTGCCAGCTCAACGAGGGGGACAGGCTACACCTTC.

This clone was seen a handful of times. The rearrangement links TRBV3-1 (or the pseudogene TRBV3-2) to TRBJ1-4; the match to TRBD1 covers 7 bases. Germline loops: CDR1 LGHDT, CDR2 YNNKEL (reference sequence). Trimming removed 3 bases from V and 6 bases from J; junction bases left unmatched: 7. The CDR3 has 15 amino acids. As DNA, the CDR3 is TGTGCCAGCAGCCAGTTCCAGGGGGTGGATGAAAAACTGTTTTTT. Residues: CASSQFQGVDEKLFF.

The chain has TRBV19 and TRBJ1-5; 7 nucleotides match TRBD1. This CDR3 spans 15 amino acids. CDR1 is LNHDA and CDR2 is SQIVND in the germline V gene (reference sequence). V dropped 6 bases and J dropped 0; count of bases not matched to a gene: 5. The CDR3 sequence is CASSRGQLSNQPQHF. The CDR3 DNA reads TGTGCCAGTAGCCGGGGACAGCTTAGCAATCAGCCCCAGCATTTT. The whole variable domain, remainder taken from reference TRBV19 and TRBJ1-5, is DGGITQSPKYLFRKEGQNVTLSCEQNLNHDAMYWYRQDPGQGLRLIYYSQIVNDFQKGDIAEGYSVSREKKESFPLTVTSAQKNPTAFYLCASSRGQLSNQPQHFGDGTRLSIL.

The chain has TRBV5-5 and TRBJ2-4; 9 nucleotides align to TRBD1. Germline-derived CDR1 and CDR2 are SGHKS and YYEKEE (reference sequence). V was pared by 0 bases and J by 8 bases, with 6 bases of the junction left unmatched. The CDR3 is 15 amino acids. As DNA, the CDR3 is TGTGCCAGCAGCTTGGCGGGACAGGGTATCGACATTCAGTACTTC. Protein product: CASSLAGQGIDIQYF. The variable domain in full, completed from reference TRBV5-5 and TRBJ2-4, reads DAGVTQSPTHLIKTRGQQVTLRCSPISGHKSVSWYQQVLGQGPQFIFQYYEKEERGRGNFPDRFSARQFPNYSSELNVNALLLGDSALYLCASSLAGQGIDIQYFGAGTRLSVL.